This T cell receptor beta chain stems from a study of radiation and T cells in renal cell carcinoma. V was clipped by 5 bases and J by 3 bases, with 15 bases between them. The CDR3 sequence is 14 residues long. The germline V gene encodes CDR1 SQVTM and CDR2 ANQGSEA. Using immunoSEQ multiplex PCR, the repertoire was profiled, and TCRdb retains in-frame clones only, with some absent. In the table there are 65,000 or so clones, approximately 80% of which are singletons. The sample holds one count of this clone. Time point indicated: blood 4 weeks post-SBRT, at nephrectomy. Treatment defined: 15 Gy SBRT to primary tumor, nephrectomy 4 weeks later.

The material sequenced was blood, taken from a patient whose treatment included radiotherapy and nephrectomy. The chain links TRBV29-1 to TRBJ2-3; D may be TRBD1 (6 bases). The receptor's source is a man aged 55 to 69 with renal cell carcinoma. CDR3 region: CSVLAGAGTDTQYF. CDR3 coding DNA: TGCAGCGTTTTGGCAGGGGCTGGGACAGATACGCAGTATTTT.